This T cell receptor (beta chain) is drawn from a study of T cells in Graves' hyperthyroidism and ophthalmopathy. This clonotype was detected ten times or more. Losses at the gene ends were 5 bases for V and 2 bases for J; bases not matched to a gene: 15. CDR1 and CDR2 (germline): MDHEN, SYDVKM. This CDR3 has 19 amino acids. Amplified regions were TCR beta CDR3 sequences from RNA transcripts. First-round RT-PCR with HTBI primers amplified the TCR CDR3 region. TCRdb recomputed calls from the multiplex PCR reads with MiXCR, one row per CDR3 protein. The repertoire holds about 210,000 distinct CDR3 sequences, with about a sixth as singletons.

The sequence derives from a man aged 50-59 years with Graves' hyperthyroidism. The chain links TRBV28 to TRBJ2-3, with 11 bases fitting TRBD2. Input material: blood. The CDR3 coding sequence is TGTGCCAGCAGTAACATAGCGGGAGGGCCGGGTCAATACACAGATACGCAGTATTTT. It translates to CASSNIAGGPGQYTDTQYF.